This passage covers 2 T cell receptor beta chains from one sample sequenced in a study of beta chain features in type 1 diabetes (dated by TCRdb to 2017 to 2018). The library was obtained by the immunoSEQ multiplex PCR assay. The entire amount of isolated RNA was reverse transcribed using the High Capacity cDNA Reverse Transcription Kit, so the sequenced TCRB transcripts were expressed ones. Here the immuneACCESS table is served through TCRdb, limited to in-frame sequences with V and J called. Missing clones are a known gap in these copies; in checked studies unresolved V genes cover under half, and the rest lacks a known reason. Counted in this sample were 600,000 to 650,000 clones; about 14% of them appeared once. In total, the top ten clones hold 0.093% of the sample. Source material: naive CD4+ T cells from blood. The sample's cell subset or site label is to be understood as: true naive CD4+ T cells. Every receptor here comes from a man between 18 and 29 years old in good health.

The chain recombines TRBV27 with TRBJ2-7, with 12 bases lining up with TRBD1. The V and J ends lost 0 bases and 7 bases, in that order; junction bases with no gene match: 4. The CDR3 consists of 15 residues. The germline CDR1 and CDR2 sequences are MNHEY and SMNVEV (reference sequence). The CDR3 protein is CASSLSGQGAREQYF. DNA for the CDR3: TGTGCCAGCAGTTTATCGGGACAGGGGGCAAGGGAGCAGTACTTC.

This clone was counted only a few times. The chain employs TRBV13 and TRBJ2-3; D is unclear. V was cut by 3 bases and J by 4 bases, with 8 bases left in between. Germline loops: CDR1 PRHDT, CDR2 FYEKMQ (reference sequence). CDR3 length: 13 amino acids. The CDR3 region is CASSLPGADTQYF. The CDR3 nucleotides read TGTGCCAGCAGCTTGCCAGGCGCAGATACGCAGTATTTT.